The next 3 T cell receptor beta chains were all read from a single sample in a study of T cells in women clearing cervical HPV infection. This table comes from immunoSEQ multiplex PCR, and its TCRdb copy is limited to in-frame clones, with some not included. Recorded for this sample: some 15,000 clones. Sequenced sample: blood buffy coat. The source is a woman aged 18-70 years with a cervical HPV16 infection that either progressed to CIN3+ or cleared (not recorded which).

As to this clone: The CDR3 end falls 3 residues outside the read, so it is completed with the germline J gene. The chain carries TRBV18 and TRBJ2-7; TRBD1 aligns across 8 bases. Germline V gene sequence: CDR1 KGHSH, CDR2 LQKENI. The CDR3 spans 15 residues. Losses at the gene ends were 6 bases for V and 2 bases for J; bases not matched to a gene: 9. Partial CDR3 DNA: TGTGCCAGCTCCCCCCAGGGACAGGAGACCTACGAG. This gives the protein CASSPQGQETYE. The whole CDR3 sequence is CASSPQGQETYEQYF.

As concerns this clone: The sequence runs out 3 residues before the end of the CDR3; the remainder is reconstructed from the germline J gene. This sequence joins TRBV11-2 and TRBJ2-1; 8 bases agree with TRBD1. CDR1 is SGHAT and CDR2 is FQNNGV in the germline V gene. J gave up 4 bases and V 0 bases, and 2 bases lay outside the gene matches. This CDR3 comprises 15 residues. CDR3 residues: CASSLDGQGYNEQFF. The sequenced CDR3 bases are TGTGCCAGCAGCTTAGACGGACAGGGATACAATGAG.

As for this clone: The missing CDR3 end, 3 residues past where the read stops, is filled in from the germline J gene. The chain links TRBV5-1 to TRBJ2-5; possible D gene TRBD2, 7 bases. Germline V gene sequence: CDR1 SGHRS, CDR2 YFSETQ. Trimming shortened V by 0 bases and J by 1 base, and 16 bases separated the two germline ends. CDR3 length equals 17 residues. The sequenced part of the CDR3 DNA is TGCGCCAGCAGCTTGGCGGGGGGCGGGGATTTCCAAGAGACC. Amino acids: CASSLAGGGDFQET. The full CDR3 reads CASSLAGGGDFQETQYF.